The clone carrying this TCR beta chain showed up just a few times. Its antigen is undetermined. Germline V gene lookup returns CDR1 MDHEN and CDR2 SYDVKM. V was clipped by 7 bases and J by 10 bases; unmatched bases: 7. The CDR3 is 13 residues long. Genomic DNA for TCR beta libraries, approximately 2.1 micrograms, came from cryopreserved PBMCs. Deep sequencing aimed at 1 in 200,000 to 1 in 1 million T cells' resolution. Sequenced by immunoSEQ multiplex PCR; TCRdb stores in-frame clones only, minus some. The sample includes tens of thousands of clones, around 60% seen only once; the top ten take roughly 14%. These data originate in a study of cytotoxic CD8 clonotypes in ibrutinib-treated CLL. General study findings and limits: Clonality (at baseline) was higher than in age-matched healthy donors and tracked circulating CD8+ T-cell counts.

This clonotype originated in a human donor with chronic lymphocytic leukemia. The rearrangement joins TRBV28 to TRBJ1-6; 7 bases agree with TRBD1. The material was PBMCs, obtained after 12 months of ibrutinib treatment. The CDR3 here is CASTGGGRSPLHF. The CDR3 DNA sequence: TGTGCCAGCACAGGGGGTGGTCGGTCACCCCTCCACTTT.